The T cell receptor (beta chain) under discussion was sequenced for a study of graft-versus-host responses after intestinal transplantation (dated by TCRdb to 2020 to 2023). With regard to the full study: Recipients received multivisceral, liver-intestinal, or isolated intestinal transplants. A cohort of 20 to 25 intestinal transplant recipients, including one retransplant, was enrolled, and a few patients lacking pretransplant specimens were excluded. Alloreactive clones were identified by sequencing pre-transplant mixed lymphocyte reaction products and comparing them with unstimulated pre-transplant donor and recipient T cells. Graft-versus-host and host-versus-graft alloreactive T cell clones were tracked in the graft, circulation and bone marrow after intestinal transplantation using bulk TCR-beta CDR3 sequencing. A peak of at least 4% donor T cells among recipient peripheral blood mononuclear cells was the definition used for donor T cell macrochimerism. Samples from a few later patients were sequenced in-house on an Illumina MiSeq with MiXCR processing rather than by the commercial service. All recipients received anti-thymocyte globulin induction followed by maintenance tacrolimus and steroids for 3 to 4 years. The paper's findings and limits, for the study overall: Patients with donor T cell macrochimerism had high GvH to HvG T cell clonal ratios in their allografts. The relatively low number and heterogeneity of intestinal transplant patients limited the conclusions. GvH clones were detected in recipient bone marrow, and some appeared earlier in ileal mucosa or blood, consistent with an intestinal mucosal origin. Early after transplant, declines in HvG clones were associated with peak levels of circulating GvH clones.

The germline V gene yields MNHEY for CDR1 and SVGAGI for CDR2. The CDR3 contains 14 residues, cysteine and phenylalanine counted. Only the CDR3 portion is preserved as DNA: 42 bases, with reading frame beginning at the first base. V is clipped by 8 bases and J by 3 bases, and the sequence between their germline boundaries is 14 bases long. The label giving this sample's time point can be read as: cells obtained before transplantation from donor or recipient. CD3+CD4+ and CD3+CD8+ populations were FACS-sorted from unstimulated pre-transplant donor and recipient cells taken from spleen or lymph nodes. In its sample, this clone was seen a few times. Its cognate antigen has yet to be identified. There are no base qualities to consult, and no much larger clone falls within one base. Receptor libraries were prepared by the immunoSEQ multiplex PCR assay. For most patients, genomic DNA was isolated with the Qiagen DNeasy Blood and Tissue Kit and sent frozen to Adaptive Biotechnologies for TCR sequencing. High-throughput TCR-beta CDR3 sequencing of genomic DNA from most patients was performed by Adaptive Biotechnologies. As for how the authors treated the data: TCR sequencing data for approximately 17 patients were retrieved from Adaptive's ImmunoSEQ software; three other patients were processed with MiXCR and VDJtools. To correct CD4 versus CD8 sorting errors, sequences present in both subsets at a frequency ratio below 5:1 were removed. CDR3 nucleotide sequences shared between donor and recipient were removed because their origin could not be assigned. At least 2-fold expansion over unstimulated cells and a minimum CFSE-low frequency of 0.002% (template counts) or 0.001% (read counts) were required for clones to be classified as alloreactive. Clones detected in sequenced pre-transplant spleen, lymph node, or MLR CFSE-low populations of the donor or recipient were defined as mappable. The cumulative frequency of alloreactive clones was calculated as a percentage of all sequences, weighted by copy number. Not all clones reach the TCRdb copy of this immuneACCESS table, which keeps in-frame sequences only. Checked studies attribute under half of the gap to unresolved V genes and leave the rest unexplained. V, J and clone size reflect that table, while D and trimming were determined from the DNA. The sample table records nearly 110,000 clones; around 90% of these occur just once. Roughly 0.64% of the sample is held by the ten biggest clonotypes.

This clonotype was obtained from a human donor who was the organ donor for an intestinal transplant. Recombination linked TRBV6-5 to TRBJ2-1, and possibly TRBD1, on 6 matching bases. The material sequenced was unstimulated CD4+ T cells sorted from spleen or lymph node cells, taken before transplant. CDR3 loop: CASYAGTRYNEQFF. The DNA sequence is TGTGCCAGCTATGCAGGGACACGCTACAATGAGCAGTTCTTC.